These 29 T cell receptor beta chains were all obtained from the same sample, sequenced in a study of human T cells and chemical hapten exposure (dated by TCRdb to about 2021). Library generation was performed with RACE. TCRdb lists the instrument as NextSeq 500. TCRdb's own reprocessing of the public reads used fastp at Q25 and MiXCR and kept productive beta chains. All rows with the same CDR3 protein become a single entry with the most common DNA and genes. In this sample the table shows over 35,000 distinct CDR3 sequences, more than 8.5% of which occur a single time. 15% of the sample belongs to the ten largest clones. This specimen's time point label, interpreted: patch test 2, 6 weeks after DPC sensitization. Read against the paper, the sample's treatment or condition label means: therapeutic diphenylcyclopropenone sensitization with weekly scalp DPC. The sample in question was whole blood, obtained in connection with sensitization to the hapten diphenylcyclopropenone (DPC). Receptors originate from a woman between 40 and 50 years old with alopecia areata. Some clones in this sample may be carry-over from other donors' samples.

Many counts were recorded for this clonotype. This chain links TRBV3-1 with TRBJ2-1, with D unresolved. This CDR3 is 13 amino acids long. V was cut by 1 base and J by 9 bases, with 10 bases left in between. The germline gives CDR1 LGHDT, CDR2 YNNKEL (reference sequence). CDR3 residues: CASSQAQHGEQFF. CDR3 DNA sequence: TGTGCCAGCAGCCAAGCTCAACACGGTGAGCAGTTCTTC.

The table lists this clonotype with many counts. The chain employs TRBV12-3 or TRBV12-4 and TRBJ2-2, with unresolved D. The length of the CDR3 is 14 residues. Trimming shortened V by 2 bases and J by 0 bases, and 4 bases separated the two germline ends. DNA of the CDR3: TGTGCCAGCAGTTTATATACGAACACCGGGGAGCTGTTTTTT. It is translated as CASSLYTNTGELFF.

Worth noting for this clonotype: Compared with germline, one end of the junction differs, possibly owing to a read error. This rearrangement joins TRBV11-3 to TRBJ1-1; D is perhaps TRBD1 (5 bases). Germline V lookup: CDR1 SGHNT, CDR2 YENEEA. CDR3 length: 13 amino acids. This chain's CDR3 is CVSSFRDYTEAFF. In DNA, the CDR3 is TGTGTCAGCAGCTTTAGGGACTACACTGAAGCTTTCTTT. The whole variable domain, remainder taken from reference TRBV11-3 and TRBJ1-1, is EAGVVQSPRYKIIEKKQPVAFWCNPISGHNTLYWYLQNLGQGPELLIRYENEEAVDDSQLPKDRFSAERLKGVDSTLKIQPAELGDSAVYLCVSSFRDYTEAFFGQGTRLTVV.

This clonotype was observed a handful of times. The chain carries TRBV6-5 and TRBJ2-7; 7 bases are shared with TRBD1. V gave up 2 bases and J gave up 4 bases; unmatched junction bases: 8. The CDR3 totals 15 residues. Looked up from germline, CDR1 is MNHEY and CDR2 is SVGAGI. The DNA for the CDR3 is TGTGCCAGCAGTTACGATAGACAGGGAAGGTACGAGCAGTACTTC. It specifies CASSYDRQGRYEQYF.

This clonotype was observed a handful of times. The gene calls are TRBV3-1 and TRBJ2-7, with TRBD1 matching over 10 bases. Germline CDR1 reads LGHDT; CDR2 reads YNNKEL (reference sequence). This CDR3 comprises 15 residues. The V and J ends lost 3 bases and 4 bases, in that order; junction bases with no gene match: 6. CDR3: CASSHRDRGVYEQYF. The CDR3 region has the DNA TGTGCCAGCAGCCACCGGGACAGGGGAGTGTACGAGCAGTACTTC.

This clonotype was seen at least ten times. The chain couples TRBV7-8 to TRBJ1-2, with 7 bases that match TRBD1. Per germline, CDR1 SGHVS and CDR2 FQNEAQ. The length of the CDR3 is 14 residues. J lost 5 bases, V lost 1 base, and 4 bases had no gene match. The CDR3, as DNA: TGTGCCAGCAGCTTAGGTCCAGGGGGGTATGGCTACACCTTC. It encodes CASSLGPGGYGYTF.

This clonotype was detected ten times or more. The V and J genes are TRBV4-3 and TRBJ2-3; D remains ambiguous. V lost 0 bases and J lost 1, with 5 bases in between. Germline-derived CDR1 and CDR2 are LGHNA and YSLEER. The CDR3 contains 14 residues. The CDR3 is CASSQDRGTDTQYF. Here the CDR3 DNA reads TGCGCCAGCAGCCAAGATAGGGGCACAGATACGCAGTATTTT.

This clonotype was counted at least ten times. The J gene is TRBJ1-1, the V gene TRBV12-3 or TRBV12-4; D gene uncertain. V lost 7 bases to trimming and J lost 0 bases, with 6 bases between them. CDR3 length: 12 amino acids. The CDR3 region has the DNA TGTGCCAGCAAGGATATGAACACTGAAGCTTTCTTT. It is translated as CASKDMNTEAFF.

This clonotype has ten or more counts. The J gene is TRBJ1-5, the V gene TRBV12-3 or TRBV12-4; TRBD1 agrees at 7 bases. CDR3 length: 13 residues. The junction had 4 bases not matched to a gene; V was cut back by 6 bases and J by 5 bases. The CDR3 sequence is CASRAQGHQPQHF. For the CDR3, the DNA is TGTGCCAGCAGAGCACAGGGGCATCAGCCCCAGCATTTT.

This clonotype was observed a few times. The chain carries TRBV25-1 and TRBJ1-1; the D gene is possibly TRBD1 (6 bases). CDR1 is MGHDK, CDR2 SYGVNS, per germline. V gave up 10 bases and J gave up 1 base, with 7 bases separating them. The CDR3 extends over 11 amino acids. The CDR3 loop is CATGENTEAFF. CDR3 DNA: TGTGCCACAGGGGAGAACACTGAAGCTTTCTTT.

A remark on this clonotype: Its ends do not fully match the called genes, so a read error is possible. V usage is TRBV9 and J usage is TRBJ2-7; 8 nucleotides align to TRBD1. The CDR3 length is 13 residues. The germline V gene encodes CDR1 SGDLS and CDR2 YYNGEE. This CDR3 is CAGSGQGAYEQYF. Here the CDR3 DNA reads TGTGCCGGCAGCGGCCAGGGGGCTTACGAGCAGTACTTC.

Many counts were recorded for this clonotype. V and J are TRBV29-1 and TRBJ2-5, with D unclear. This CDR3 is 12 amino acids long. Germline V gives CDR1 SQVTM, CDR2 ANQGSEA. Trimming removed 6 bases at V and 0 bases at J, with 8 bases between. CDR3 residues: CSVVQYQETQYF. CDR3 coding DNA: TGCAGCGTCGTACAGTACCAAGAGACCCAGTACTTC.

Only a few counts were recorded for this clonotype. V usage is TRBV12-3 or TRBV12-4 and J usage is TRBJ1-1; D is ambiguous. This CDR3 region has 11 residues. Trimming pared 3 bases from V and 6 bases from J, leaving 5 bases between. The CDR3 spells CASSFGSEAFF. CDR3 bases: TGTGCCAGCAGTTTCGGCTCTGAAGCTTTCTTT.

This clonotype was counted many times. The CDR3 protein is CASSYGESAGASADTQYF. The CDR3 DNA reads as TGTGCCAGCAGTTACGGGGAGAGTGCCGGGGCCTCAGCAGATACGCAGTATTTT. The genes are TRBV6-2 or TRBV6-3 and TRBJ2-3; TRBD1 or TRBD2 may be the D gene (5 bases each). In germline, CDR1 is MNHEY, CDR2 SVGEGT. This CDR3 is 18 amino acids long. V was clipped by 2 bases and J by 4 bases, with 22 bases between them.

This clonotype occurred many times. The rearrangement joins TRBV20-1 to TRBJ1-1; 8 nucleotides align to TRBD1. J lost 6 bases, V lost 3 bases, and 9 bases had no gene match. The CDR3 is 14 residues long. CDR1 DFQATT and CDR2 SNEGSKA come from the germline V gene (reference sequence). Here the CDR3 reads CSASHDRGWSEAFF. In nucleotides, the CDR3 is TGCAGTGCTAGCCACGACAGGGGCTGGTCTGAAGCTTTCTTT.

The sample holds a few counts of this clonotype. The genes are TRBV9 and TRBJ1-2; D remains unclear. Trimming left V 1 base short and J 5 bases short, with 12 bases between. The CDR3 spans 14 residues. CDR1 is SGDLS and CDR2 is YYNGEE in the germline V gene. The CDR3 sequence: CASSVTDHLYGYTF. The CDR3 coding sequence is TGTGCCAGCAGCGTAACAGACCACCTATATGGCTACACCTTC.

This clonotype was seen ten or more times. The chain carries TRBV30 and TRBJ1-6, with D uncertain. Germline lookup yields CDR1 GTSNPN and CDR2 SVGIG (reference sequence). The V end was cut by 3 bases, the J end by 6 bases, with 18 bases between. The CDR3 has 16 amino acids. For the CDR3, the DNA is TGTGCCTGGAGCACTCTAGGGTTAAGTGGTAATTCACCCCTCCACTTT. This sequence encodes CAWSTLGLSGNSPLHF.

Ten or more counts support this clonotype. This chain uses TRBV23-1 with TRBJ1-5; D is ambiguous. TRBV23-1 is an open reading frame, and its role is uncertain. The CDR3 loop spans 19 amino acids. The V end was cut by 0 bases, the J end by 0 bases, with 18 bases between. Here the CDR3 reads CASSQSTRGSSISNQPQHF. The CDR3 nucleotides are TGCGCCAGCAGTCAATCAACGAGAGGGAGCAGTATTAGCAATCAGCCCCAGCATTTT.

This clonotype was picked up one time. The CDR3 DNA follows: TGTGCCAGCTCACCACTTGATTATTCACCCCTCCACTTT. This gives the protein CASSPLDYSPLHF. The chain joins TRBV18 to TRBJ1-6; no reliable D call. From germline, CDR1 is KGHSH and CDR2 LQKENI. The CDR3 length is 13 residues. Deletions cut 1 base from V and 8 bases from J, with 6 bases between.

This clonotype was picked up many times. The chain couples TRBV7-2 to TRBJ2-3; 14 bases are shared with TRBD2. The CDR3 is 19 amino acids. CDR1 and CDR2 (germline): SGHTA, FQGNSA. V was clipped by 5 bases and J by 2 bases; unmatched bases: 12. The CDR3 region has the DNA TGTGCCAGCAGCCTGGGGACTAGCGGGGGCCTAACGTACACAGATACGCAGTATTTT. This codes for CASSLGTSGGLTYTDTQYF.

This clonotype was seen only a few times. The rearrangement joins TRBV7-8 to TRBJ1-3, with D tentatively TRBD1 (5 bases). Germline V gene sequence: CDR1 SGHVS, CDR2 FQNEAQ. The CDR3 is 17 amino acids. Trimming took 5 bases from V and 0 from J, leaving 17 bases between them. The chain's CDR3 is CASSRLGNRISGNTIYF. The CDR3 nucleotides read TGTGCCAGCAGCCGACTTGGAAACAGGATCTCTGGAAACACCATATATTTT.

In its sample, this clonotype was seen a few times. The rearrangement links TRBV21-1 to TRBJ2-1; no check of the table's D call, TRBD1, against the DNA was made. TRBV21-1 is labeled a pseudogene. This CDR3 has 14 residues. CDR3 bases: TGTGCCAGCAGCAAGGACATCAGACAGGGGATCCCGTTCTTC. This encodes CASSKDIRQGIPFF.

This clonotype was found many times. CDR3 amino acids: CASSEIGAWEQFF. The CDR3 nucleotides are TGTGCCAGCAGTGAAATAGGGGCATGGGAGCAGTTCTTC. The chain uses TRBV6-1 and TRBJ2-1; D is perhaps TRBD1 (5 bases). CDR3 length equals 13 residues. Germline CDR1 and CDR2: MNHNS and SASEGT. The V gene lost 2 bases and the J gene lost 10 bases, with 12 bases spanning the gap.

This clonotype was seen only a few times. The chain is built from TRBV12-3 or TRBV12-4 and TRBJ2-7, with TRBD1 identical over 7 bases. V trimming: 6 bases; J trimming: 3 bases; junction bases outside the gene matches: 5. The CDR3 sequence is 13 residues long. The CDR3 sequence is CASRTGTSYEQYF. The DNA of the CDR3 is TGTGCCAGCAGGACAGGGACCAGCTACGAGCAGTACTTC.

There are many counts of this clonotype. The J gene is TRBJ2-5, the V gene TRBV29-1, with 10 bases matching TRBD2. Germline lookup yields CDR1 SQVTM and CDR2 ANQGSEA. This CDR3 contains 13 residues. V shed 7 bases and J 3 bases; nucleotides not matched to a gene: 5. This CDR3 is CSGRTSGKETQYF. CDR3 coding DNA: TGCAGCGGGCGGACTAGCGGAAAAGAGACCCAGTACTTC.

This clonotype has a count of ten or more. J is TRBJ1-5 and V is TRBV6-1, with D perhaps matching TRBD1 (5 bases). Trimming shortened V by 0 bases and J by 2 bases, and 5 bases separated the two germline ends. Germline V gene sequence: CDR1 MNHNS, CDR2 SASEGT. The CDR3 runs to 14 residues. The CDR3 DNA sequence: TGTGCCAGCAGTGAAGCAGGGGGCAATCAGCCCCAGCATTTT. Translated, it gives CASSEAGGNQPQHF.

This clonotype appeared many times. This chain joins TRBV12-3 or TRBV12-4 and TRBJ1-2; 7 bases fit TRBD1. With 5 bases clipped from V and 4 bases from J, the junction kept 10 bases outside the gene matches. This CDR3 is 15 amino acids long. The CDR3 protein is CASSPRDRAFYGYTF. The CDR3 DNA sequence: TGTGCCAGCAGTCCCCGGGACAGAGCCTTCTATGGCTACACCTTC.

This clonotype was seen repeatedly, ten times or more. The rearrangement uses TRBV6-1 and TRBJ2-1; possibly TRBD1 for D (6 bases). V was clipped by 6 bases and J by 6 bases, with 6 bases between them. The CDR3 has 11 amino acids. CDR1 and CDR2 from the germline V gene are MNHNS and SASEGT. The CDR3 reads CASRQGNEQFF. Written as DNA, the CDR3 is TGTGCCAGCAGACAGGGCAATGAGCAGTTCTTC.

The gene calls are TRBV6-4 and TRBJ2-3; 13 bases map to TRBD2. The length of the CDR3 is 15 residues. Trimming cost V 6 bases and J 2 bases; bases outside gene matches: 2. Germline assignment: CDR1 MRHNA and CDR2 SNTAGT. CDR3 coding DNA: TGTGCCAGCAGCACTAGCGGGGGGGCCACAGATACGCAGTATTTT. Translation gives CASSTSGGATDTQYF.